A selection of T cell receptor beta chains follows, all from one sample in a study of shared clonotypes between healthy human individuals. The protocol was immunoSEQ multiplex PCR, while the TCRdb copy is restricted to in-frame clones and leaves out a portion. This table holds about 1 million clones, 65% to 75% found once. Sequencing was done on a sample of memory CD4+ T cells sorted from blood. The receptors shown here come from a man aged 18 to 29 in good health. CDR3s leave out the opening cysteine and the closing phenylalanine or tryptophan. The size of a clone is reported for some rows only, either as once, few or many, or as a class for expanded clones.

size | J | V | CDR3
NA | TRBJ1-5 | TRBV2 | ASSRAESNQPQH
NA | TRBJ2-2 | TRBV5-1 | ASSQGLANTGELF
NA | TRBJ2-6 | TRBV30 | AWSRSGANVLT
few | TRBJ1-6 | TRBV18 | ASSPSGDSNSPLH
NA | TRBJ1-5 | TRBV7-2 | ASSREWGQNQPQH
NA | TRBJ2-7 | TRBV6-5 | ASKPGLVAYEQY
NA | TRBJ2-7 | TRBV18 | ASSLSGGSYEQY
many | TRBJ1-5 | TRBV5-5 | ASSLGQTPYQPQH
NA | TRBJ2-5 | TRBV18 | ASSPPGLETQY
NA | TRBJ2-5 | TRBV5-6 | ASSFPTSVQETQY
NA | TRBJ1-4 | TRBV6-1 | ASRRQIINEKLF
NA | TRBJ1-1 | TRBV12-5 | ASGSTGRGRNTEAF
NA | TRBJ2-7 | TRBV5-1 | ASRAGTGGLPYEQY
NA | TRBJ2-1 | TRBV19 | ASSILSGNYNEQF
few | TRBJ1-6 | TRBV11-3 | ASSSRGKGQSSSYNSPLH
NA | TRBJ2-5 | TRBV5-1 | ASSLGVGETQY
once | TRBJ2-3 | TRBV29-1 | SSRVGETQY
NA | TRBJ2-3 | TRBV30 | AQTPGYAVTDTQY
NA | TRBJ2-7 | TRBV4-2 | ASSQPDSVYEQY
NA | TRBJ2-3 | TRBV15 | ATSALSGNTQY
NA | TRBJ1-1 | TRBV30 | AWSAIDRPNTEAF
once | TRBJ2-6 | TRBV30 | AWRGGTGGFSGANVLT
NA | TRBJ2-5 | TRBV7-2 | ASSSLAGLLRETQY
NA | TRBJ2-1 | TRBV15 | ATSRGGASFNEQF